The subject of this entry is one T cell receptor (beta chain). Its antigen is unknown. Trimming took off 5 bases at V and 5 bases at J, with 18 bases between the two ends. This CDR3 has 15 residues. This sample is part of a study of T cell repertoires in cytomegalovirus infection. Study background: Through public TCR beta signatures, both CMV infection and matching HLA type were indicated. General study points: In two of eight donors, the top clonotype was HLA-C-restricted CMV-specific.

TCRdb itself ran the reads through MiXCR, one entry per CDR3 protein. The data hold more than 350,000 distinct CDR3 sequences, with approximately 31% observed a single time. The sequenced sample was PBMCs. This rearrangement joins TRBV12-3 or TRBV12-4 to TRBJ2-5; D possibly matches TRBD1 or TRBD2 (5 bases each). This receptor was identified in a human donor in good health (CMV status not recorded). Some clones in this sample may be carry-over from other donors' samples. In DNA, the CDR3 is TGTGCCAGCAGTCGACCGGGACGCCCTGGGGAGACCCAGTACTTC. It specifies CASSRPGRPGETQYF.